A selection of T cell receptor beta chains follows, all from one sample in a study of shared clonotypes between healthy human individuals. Data came from immunoSEQ multiplex PCR; TCRdb stores just in-frame clones and leaves some out. The sample has under 2.5 million clones, under 95% seen once; the top ten hold around 0.4%. The sequenced material came from naive CD4+ T cells from PBMCs. The receptors here all came from a young man in good health. Some clones in this sample may be carry-over from other donors' samples. CDR3s include the opening cysteine and the closing phenylalanine or tryptophan. The D gene is left open where the match is weak. Rows give clone size only sometimes, using once, few, many, or a class for an expanded clone.

d_gene,v_gene,abundance,len,j_gene,CDR3aa,CDR3nt
TRBD1,TRBV28,.,15,TRBJ1-2,CASSLAGQGTRGYTF,TGTGCCAGCAGCTTAGCGGGACAGGGAACGCGTGGCTACACCTTC
.,TRBV29-1,.,17,TRBJ1-1,CSVRESAGSFVETEAFF,TGCAGCGTTCGAGAGTCTGCAGGGAGTTTTGTGGAGACTGAAGCTTTCTTT
.,TRBV6-5,.,13,TRBJ2-5,CASSYKGRETQYF,TGTGCCAGCAGTTACAAGGGAAGAGAGACCCAGTACTTC
.,TRBV28,.,16,TRBJ1-1,CASSVAWTALDTEAFF,TGTGCCAGCAGCGTAGCGTGGACCGCCCTGGACACTGAAGCTTTCTTT
.,TRBV2,.,13,TRBJ2-7,CASITGLPYEQYF,TGTGCCAGCATTACAGGGCTTCCCTACGAGCAGTACTTC
TRBD1,TRBV10-3,.,15,TRBJ2-6,CAIGTGTAGANVLTF,TGTGCCATCGGGACAGGCACTGCTGGGGCCAACGTCCTGACTTTC
.,TRBV7-3,.,15,TRBJ2-1,CASSLGRRGNNEQFF,TGTGCCAGCAGCTTAGGTCGTCGGGGGAACAATGAGCAGTTCTTC
.,TRBV6-5,once,15,TRBJ1-3,CASSSGQTSGNTIYF,TGTGCCAGCAGCTCCGGACAGACCTCTGGAAACACCATATATTTT
.,TRBV21-1,.,18,TRBJ1-5,CASSKEGAGQGPNQPQHF,TGTGCCAGCAGCAAAGAGGGAGCAGGACAGGGCCCGAATCAGCCCCAGCATTTT
TRBD2,TRBV4-2,once,18,TRBJ2-1,CASSPSYGGRDGVNEQFF,TGTGCCAGCAGCCCCTCTTACGGTGGGAGGGACGGGGTCAATGAGCAGTTCTTC
TRBD2,TRBV30,.,14,TRBJ2-3,CAWSVPGGGDTQYF,TGTGCCTGGAGTGTGCCGGGAGGCGGAGATACGCAGTATTTT
TRBD2,TRBV29-1,.,15,TRBJ2-1,CSVGPGLAGEDEQFF,TGCAGCGTTGGGCCCGGACTAGCGGGAGAGGATGAGCAGTTCTTC
.,TRBV19,.,15,TRBJ2-7,CASSIDGQYYYEQYF,TGTGCCAGTAGTATAGATGGACAGTACTACTACGAGCAGTACTTC
.,TRBV6-5,.,15,TRBJ2-7,CASSYSGRGPYEQYF,TGTGCCAGCAGTTACTCGGGACGGGGCCCCTACGAGCAGTACTTC
.,TRBV7-9,.,11,TRBJ1-4,CASGVNEKLFF,TGTGCCAGCGGCGTCAATGAAAAACTGTTTTTT
.,TRBV11-2,.,14,TRBJ1-4,CASSFYATNEKLFF,TGTGCCAGCAGCTTTTATGCAACTAATGAAAAACTGTTTTTT
TRBD2,TRBV4-2,.,16,TRBJ2-1,CASSQDTSGSVYEQFF,TGTGCCAGCAGCCAAGATACTAGCGGGAGTGTATATGAGCAGTTCTTC
.,TRBV6-6,.,10,TRBJ2-1,CASSTGIWFF,TGTGCCAGCAGTACAGGGATTTGGTTCTTC
TRBD1,TRBV11-2,.,15,TRBJ1-4,CASSRDRASNEKLFF,TGTGCCAGCAGCCGCGACAGGGCTTCTAATGAAAAACTGTTTTTT
.,TRBV11-2,.,17,TRBJ1-3,CASSFQGGILSGNTIYF,TGTGCCAGCAGCTTCCAAGGAGGTATTCTCTCTGGAAACACCATATATTTT
.,TRBV19,.,12,TRBJ2-7,CASSIPGDEQYF,TGTGCCAGTAGTATTCCAGGCGACGAGCAGTACTTC
TRBD1,TRBV11-3,.,16,TRBJ1-5,CASSSYPQGRGQPQHF,TGTGCCAGCAGCTCATATCCACAGGGGCGCGGGCAGCCCCAGCATTTT
TRBD1,TRBV30,.,15,TRBJ1-2,CAWSDRGRDFYGYTF,TGTGCCTGGAGTGACAGGGGGCGGGATTTTTATGGCTACACCTTC
.,TRBV6-1,.,15,TRBJ1-3,CASSPPLFSGNTIYF,TGTGCCAGCAGCCCTCCATTGTTCTCTGGAAACACCATATATTTT
.,TRBV25-1,.,14,TRBJ1-4,CASSPGGHNEKLFF,TGTGCCAGCAGTCCCGGGGGACATAATGAAAAACTGTTTTTT
.,TRBV28,.,15,TRBJ1-4,CASSFGDRRDEKLFF,TGTGCCAGCAGTTTCGGTGACAGGAGGGATGAAAAACTGTTTTTT
.,TRBV7-3,.,15,TRBJ2-1,CASSLTLTGSDEQFF,TGTGCCAGCAGCTTAACGTTAACGGGTAGCGATGAGCAGTTCTTC
TRBD2,TRBV11-3,once,15,TRBJ2-1,CASSLGGFRYNEQFF,TGTGCCAGCAGTCTGGGGGGGTTCCGGTACAATGAGCAGTTCTTC
TRBD2,TRBV14,.,17,TRBJ2-1,CASSPTSGRVNYNEQFF,TGTGCCAGCAGTCCGACTAGCGGGAGAGTCAACTACAATGAGCAGTTCTTC
TRBD1,TRBV7-9,.,14,TRBJ2-7,CASSLGQGLNEQYF,TGTGCCAGCAGCTTGGGACAGGGCCTCAACGAGCAGTACTTC
TRBD1,TRBV19,few,15,TRBJ1-1,CASRTDRAAGTEAFF,TGTGCCAGTAGGACGGACAGGGCGGCGGGCACTGAAGCTTTCTTT
.,TRBV5-4,.,15,TRBJ2-1,CASSLAQGVYNEQFF,TGTGCCAGCAGCTTGGCACAGGGCGTCTACAATGAGCAGTTCTTC
.,TRBV15,.,17,TRBJ1-4,CATSKTRTGTANEKLFF,TGTGCCACCAGCAAAACAAGAACAGGGACTGCTAATGAAAAACTGTTTTTT
.,TRBV4-3,.,16,TRBJ2-1,CASSQVVSGQYNEQFF,TGCGCCAGCAGCCAAGTTGTTTCGGGACAATACAATGAGCAGTTCTTC
.,TRBV30,.,11,TRBJ1-1,CAWSEQNEAFF,TGTGCCTGGAGTGAGCAGAATGAAGCTTTCTTT
.,TRBV7-3,few,16,TRBJ1-5,CASSSGYVGVGQPQHF,TGTGCCAGCAGCTCAGGGTACGTGGGGGTAGGTCAGCCCCAGCATTTT
.,TRBV5-1,.,16,TRBJ2-5,CASSFGSSGAQETQYF,TGCGCCAGCAGCTTTGGTAGTTCGGGGGCCCAAGAGACCCAGTACTTC
.,TRBV7-9,.,14,TRBJ2-5,CASSQTQGKETQYF,TGTGCCAGCAGCCAGACCCAGGGCAAAGAGACCCAGTACTTC
.,TRBV2,.,14,TRBJ1-1,CASSDQGAYTEAFF,TGTGCCAGCAGTGACCAGGGCGCGTACACTGAAGCTTTCTTT
.,TRBV11-1,.,16,TRBJ2-7,CASSPRGRGPLPKQYF,TGTGCCAGCAGCCCCCGGGGCAGGGGCCCTCTCCCCAAGCAGTACTTC
.,TRBV9,.,14,TRBJ2-7,CASSVVATGNEQYF,TGTGCCAGCAGCGTAGTAGCCACGGGGAACGAGCAGTACTTC
.,TRBV6-1,.,13,TRBJ1-2,CASSLDSNYGYTF,TGTGCCAGCAGCCTGGACTCTAACTATGGCTACACCTTC
.,TRBV6-5,.,15,TRBJ2-7,CASSYSTGVSYEQYF,TGTGCCAGCAGTTACTCGACGGGTGTCTCCTACGAGCAGTACTTC
.,TRBV7-9,.,12,TRBJ2-7,CASSRPPYEQYF,TGTGCCAGCAGCCGACCCCCTTACGAGCAGTACTTC
TRBD1,TRBV28,.,15,TRBJ1-5,CASSQGGQGDQPQHF,TGTGCCAGCAGTCAGGGGGGACAGGGAGATCAGCCCCAGCATTTT
.,TRBV2,once,14,TRBJ2-5,CASNPGAGKWTQYF,TGTGCCAGCAACCCAGGGGCGGGGAAGTGGACCCAGTACTTC
.,TRBV29-1,.,12,TRBJ1-1,CSVKGLNTEAFF,TGCAGCGTGAAGGGGCTGAACACTGAAGCTTTCTTT
.,TRBV2,.,14,TRBJ1-2,CASSEVVRGNGYTF,TGTGCCAGCAGTGAAGTGGTCAGGGGCAATGGCTACACCTTC
.,TRBV4-1,.,13,TRBJ2-3,CASSQTSTDTQYF,TGCGCCAGCAGCCAGACCAGCACAGATACGCAGTATTTT
.,TRBV6-1,.,13,TRBJ1-2,CASSEEGSYGYTF,TGTGCCAGCAGTGAAGAGGGCAGCTATGGCTACACCTTC
.,TRBV9,.,13,TRBJ1-3,CASSAGGGNTIYF,TGTGCCAGCAGCGCGGGTGGCGGGAACACCATATATTTT
.,TRBV2,.,10,TRBJ2-2,CASRAGELFF,TGTGCCAGCAGGGCCGGGGAGCTGTTTTTT
TRBD2,TRBV19,.,19,TRBJ2-1,CASSIRTSGRFGSYNEQFF,TGTGCCAGTAGTATTAGGACTAGCGGGAGGTTTGGCTCCTACAATGAGCAGTTCTTC
.,TRBV7-8,.,13,TRBJ1-1,CASSLVEDTEAFF,TGTGCCAGCAGCCTCGTCGAGGACACTGAAGCTTTCTTT
.,TRBV6-5,.,13,TRBJ1-5,CASSEGFNQPQHF,TGTGCCAGCAGTGAAGGGTTCAATCAGCCCCAGCATTTT
.,TRBV5-1,.,17,TRBJ2-3,CASSYAWDNSRRDTQYF,TGCGCCAGCAGCTATGCTTGGGACAACTCCCGCCGAGATACGCAGTATTTT
TRBD2,TRBV4-1,.,18,TRBJ2-3,CASSQPTSAREDGDTQYF,TGCGCCAGCAGCCAACCCACTAGTGCGCGGGAGGATGGAGATACGCAGTATTTT
.,TRBV5-3,.,16,TRBJ1-5,CARSSLSGIGNQPQHF,TGTGCCAGAAGCTCCCTTAGTGGGATAGGTAATCAGCCCCAGCATTTT
.,TRBV2,.,12,TRBJ1-1,CASSERNTEAFF,TGTGCCAGCAGTGAAAGGAACACTGAAGCTTTCTTT
.,TRBV2,.,14,TRBJ1-1,CASSAVRGGTEAFF,TGTGCCAGCAGCGCCGTCCGAGGGGGCACTGAAGCTTTCTTT